Below, 31 T cell receptor beta chains from the same sample are listed, as sequenced in a study of blood T cell repertoires in COVID-19. Method: immunoSEQ multiplex PCR; TCRdb's copy keeps in-frame clones and lacks some. This table has about 140,000 clones, roughly 80% appearing once. Sequencing was done on a sample of peripheral blood. All receptors derive from a human donor in a cohort sampled during active COVID-19.

The chain joins TRBV6-5 to TRBJ1-1, with a weak D call TRBD1 (6 bases). Germline CDR1 and CDR2: MNHEY and SVGAGI. Trimming took off 2 bases at V and 4 bases at J, with 11 bases between the two ends. CDR3 length equals 14 residues. CDR3: CASSYGRGGTEAFF. In DNA, the CDR3 is TGTGCCAGCAGTTACGGGAGGGGGGGCACTGAAGCTTTCTTT.

A few counts support this clone. V and J are TRBV6-5 and TRBJ1-1, with a possible D match to TRBD1 (5 bases). Trimming took 0 bases from V and 6 from J, leaving 14 bases between them. This CDR3 region has 15 residues. Germline CDR1 and CDR2: MNHEY and SVGAGI. The CDR3 region has the DNA TGTGCCAGCAGTTACTCGATACAAGGGGTGGCTGAAGCTTTCTTT. Translating gives CASSYSIQGVAEAFF.

The count of this clone is one. The CDR3 protein is CASSLPTGGPRNTEAFF. CDR3 DNA: TGCGCCAGCAGCTTGCCCACAGGGGGCCCCCGAAACACTGAAGCTTTCTTT. The genes are TRBV5-1 and TRBJ1-1; 9 bases match TRBD1. The V segment lost 1 base and the J segment 2 bases; nucleotides outside the gene matches: 9. The germline V gene has CDR1 SGHRS and CDR2 YFSETQ. This CDR3 comprises 17 residues.

The chain recombines TRBV6-1 with TRBJ1-2, with TRBD1 matching over 8 bases. This CDR3 is 16 amino acids long. J gave up 2 bases and V 1 base, and 6 bases lay outside the gene matches. The germline CDR1 and CDR2 sequences are MNHNS and SASEGT. For the CDR3, the DNA is TGTGCCAGCAGTGAAGTGGGGCAGGGGGCGAACTATGGCTACACCTTC. This gives the protein CASSEVGQGANYGYTF.

CDR3 region: CASSAGLRSGNEQFF. The CDR3 DNA follows: TGTGCCAGCAGCGCGGGACTAAGGTCGGGTAATGAGCAGTTCTTC. The V and J genes are TRBV7-3 and TRBJ2-1; 7 bases agree with TRBD2. The germline V gene has CDR1 SGHTA and CDR2 FQGTGA. CDR3 length equals 15 residues. Trimming took 5 bases from V and 7 from J; bases not matched to a gene: 11.

The gene calls are TRBV11-2 and TRBJ1-4; maybe TRBD1 (5 bases). Germline values: CDR1 SGHAT, CDR2 FQNNGV. CDR3 length: 12 residues. V lost 2 bases and J 13 bases, leaving 11 bases between the germline ends. In DNA, the CDR3 is TGTGCCAGCAGCTTAACAATAGGGGCACTGTTTTTT. Residues: CASSLTIGALFF.

This chain connects TRBV6-5 to TRBJ1-3; no definite D call. V gave up 8 bases and J gave up 3 bases, with 11 bases separating them. CDR3 length equals 13 residues. The germline V gene encodes CDR1 MNHEY and CDR2 SVGAGI. The CDR3 reads CASQNPRGNTIYF. DNA of the CDR3: TGTGCCAGCCAGAATCCCCGTGGAAACACCATATATTTT.

The chain joins TRBV27 to TRBJ1-6, with 7 bases that match TRBD1. The CDR3 loop spans 15 amino acids. Germline CDR1 is MNHEY and CDR2 is SMNVEV (reference sequence). Trimming removed 2 bases from V and 7 bases from J; junction bases left unmatched: 5. The CDR3 nucleotides are TGTGCCAGCAGTTTAGAGGGGGCGAGAAATTCACCCCTCCACTTT. Residues: CASSLEGARNSPLHF.

The CDR3 DNA reads as TGTGCCAGCAGCCAGCCACAGGGGTACAATGAGCAGTTCTTC. Encoded protein: CASSQPQGYNEQFF. This chain joins TRBV3-1 (or the pseudogene TRBV3-2) and TRBJ2-1; 7 bases map to TRBD1. V lost 3 bases to trimming and J lost 4 bases; unmatched junction nucleotides: 3. The length of the CDR3 is 14 residues. CDR1 and CDR2 (germline): LGHDT, YNNKEL (reference sequence).

This chain joins TRBV7-5 and TRBJ2-7; TRBD1 is the table's D call and was not checked against the DNA. TRBV7-5 is a pseudogene segment. This CDR3 contains 15 residues. The chain's CDR3 is CARSLALGRTYEQYF. CDR3 sequence (DNA): TGTGCCAGAAGCTTAGCGCTCGGCAGGACATACGAGCAGTACTTC.

The chain joins TRBV25-1 to TRBJ2-4; D might be TRBD1 (5 bases). The CDR3 contains 16 residues. Germline assignment: CDR1 MGHDK and CDR2 SYGVNS. Trimming removed 1 base at V and 3 bases at J, with 13 bases between. CDR3 DNA: TGTGCCAGCAGTGAATCTCAGGGAATGGGCAAAAACATTCAGTACTTC. It codes for CASSESQGMGKNIQYF.

The chain recombines TRBV9 with TRBJ2-3, with TRBD2 matching over 8 bases. Trimming cost V 7 bases and J 5 bases; bases outside gene matches: 9. CDR3 length: 14 amino acids. Germline V lookup: CDR1 SGDLS, CDR2 YYNGEE. The CDR3 here is CASEPAGVQDTQYF. CDR3 sequence (DNA): TGTGCCAGCGAACCAGCGGGGGTTCAAGATACGCAGTATTTT. The whole variable domain, remainder taken from reference TRBV9 and TRBJ2-3, is DSGVTQTPKHLITATGQRVTLRCSPRSGDLSVYWYQQSLDQGLQFLIQYYNGEERAKGNILERFSAQQFPDLHSELNLSSLELGDSALYFCASEPAGVQDTQYFGPGTRLTVL.

J is TRBJ2-7 and V is TRBV28; D call uncertain. CDR1 and CDR2 from the germline V gene are MDHEN and SYDVKM. The CDR3 covers 14 residues. V was trimmed by 6 bases and J by 5 bases, leaving 17 bases between them. The DNA for the CDR3 is TGTGCCAGCAGATTTATGATGAGCCGCCACGAGCAGTACTTC. Protein sequence: CASRFMMSRHEQYF.

The rearrangement uses TRBV11-3 and TRBJ2-5; 11 bases agree with TRBD2. The CDR3 length is 16 residues. Germline trimming cut 1 base from V and 1 base from J; bases unmatched to any gene: 2. Germline V gene sequence: CDR1 SGHNT, CDR2 YENEEA. The CDR3, as DNA: TGTGCCAGCAGCTTAGTACTAGCGGGGGTCCAAGAGACCCAGTACTTC. This gives the protein CASSLVLAGVQETQYF.

The V and J genes are TRBV10-3 and TRBJ2-5; 11 nucleotides line up with TRBD2. Germline V CDR1 and CDR2: ENHRY, SYGVKD. V dropped 4 bases and J dropped 5; count of bases not matched to a gene: 9. CDR3 length: 16 residues. The CDR3 DNA follows: TGTGCCATCAGTGGGTTAGCGGGGGGGCCTGGGGAGACCCAGTACTTC. It translates to CAISGLAGGPGETQYF.

This clone was seen only a few times. This CDR3 is CASSLGQGKNQPQHF. DNA of the CDR3: TGTGCCAGTAGCTTGGGACAGGGGAAAAATCAGCCCCAGCATTTT. J is TRBJ1-5 and V is TRBV19; 10 bases map to TRBD1. CDR3 length: 15 residues. V shed 6 bases, J shed 4 bases, and the junction held 6 bases outside the gene matches. Germline CDR1 reads LNHDA; CDR2 reads SQIVND (reference sequence).

J is TRBJ2-2 and V is TRBV25-1; the match to TRBD2 covers 9 bases. The CDR3 sequence is 15 residues long. After removal of 8 bases from V and 7 bases from J, the junction contained 11 bases not matched to a gene. The germline V gene encodes CDR1 MGHDK and CDR2 SYGVNS. The CDR3 region is CASPQAGGPVGELFF. DNA of the CDR3: TGTGCCAGCCCCCAGGCGGGGGGGCCGGTCGGGGAGCTGTTTTTT.

The genes are TRBV5-1 and TRBJ2-3; tentative D call: TRBD1 (6 bases). V lost 3 bases and J lost 0, with 14 bases in between. Germline V gene lookup returns CDR1 SGHRS and CDR2 YFSETQ. The CDR3 is made up of 16 amino acids. In nucleotides, the CDR3 is TGCGCCAGCAGCTCCCTGGGCAGGGGAAGCACAGATACGCAGTATTTT. Translation: CASSSLGRGSTDTQYF.

This clone was counted a single time. The V and J genes are TRBV5-1 and TRBJ1-1; tentative D call: TRBD1 (6 bases). The V end was cut by 1 base, the J end by 1 base, with 8 bases between. This CDR3 spans 14 amino acids. Germline V gene sequence: CDR1 SGHRS, CDR2 YFSETQ. CDR3 nucleotides: TGCGCCAGCAGCTTGAGCAGGGGGAACACTGAAGCTTTCTTT. Protein: CASSLSRGNTEAFF.

The genes are TRBV7-2 and TRBJ2-2; tentatively, D is TRBD2 (6 bases). Trimming cost V 9 bases and J 7 bases, with 21 bases left between them. The CDR3 totals 15 residues. Germline V gene lookup returns CDR1 SGHTA and CDR2 FQGNSA. The CDR3, as DNA: TGTGCCAGTTCAACTCTGGCGGGGCGCGGCGGGGAGCTGTTTTTT. Protein product: CASSTLAGRGGELFF.

The V gene is TRBV19, the J gene TRBJ2-7, with D possibly being TRBD2 (5 bases). The CDR3 loop spans 13 amino acids. Germline CDR1 is LNHDA and CDR2 is SQIVND (reference sequence). The ends were cut back, 0 bases at V and 4 bases at J, with 7 bases in the middle. The DNA for the CDR3 is TGTGCCAGTAGTATAGATCGGGGTTACGAGCAGTACTTC. This translates into CASSIDRGYEQYF. Using reference TRBV19 and TRBJ2-7 for the parts outside the CDR3, the full variable domain is DGGITQSPKYLFRKEGQNVTLSCEQNLNHDAMYWYRQDPGQGLRLIYYSQIVNDFQKGDIAEGYSVSREKKESFPLTVTSAQKNPTAFYLCASSIDRGYEQYFGPGTRLTVT.

The chain couples TRBV5-6 to TRBJ1-2; D ambiguous. The CDR3 totals 13 residues. Germline V gene sequence: CDR1 SGHDT, CDR2 YYEEEE. Trimming took 4 bases from V and 8 from J, leaving 15 bases between them. As DNA, the CDR3 is TGTGCCAGCAGCCCAATCGGCGGGTTCGGCTACACCTTC. It is translated as CASSPIGGFGYTF.

This chain connects TRBV4-1 to TRBJ1-5, with 7 bases fitting TRBD1. The CDR3 totals 14 residues. CDR1 and CDR2 from the germline V gene are MGHRA and YSYEKL. After removal of 3 bases from V and 5 bases from J, the junction contained 4 bases not matched to a gene. The CDR3 nucleotides read TGCGCCAGCAGCCAGGCAGGGGGACATCAGCCCCAGCATTTT. Translation: CASSQAGGHQPQHF.

This chain uses TRBV6-5 with TRBJ1-1; 8 positions agree with TRBD1. V gave up 3 bases and J gave up 1 base; unmatched junction bases: 7. The CDR3 length is 16 residues. The germline V gene encodes CDR1 MNHEY and CDR2 SVGAGI. CDR3: CASSYRQGAGNTEAFF. In nucleotides, the CDR3 is TGTGCCAGCAGTTATCGGCAGGGGGCGGGGAACACTGAAGCTTTCTTT.

The chain joins TRBV7-2 to TRBJ1-3, with a possible D match to TRBD1 (5 bases). Germline values: CDR1 SGHTA, CDR2 FQGNSA. This CDR3 has 17 residues. V was clipped by 1 base and J by 2 bases, with 15 bases between them. The CDR3 DNA reads as TGTGCCAGCAGCTTAGGGGGACTAGATGGGGCTGGAAACACCATATATTTT. It specifies CASSLGGLDGAGNTIYF.

The chain's CDR3 is CASSLGTSLYNEQFF. The CDR3 nucleotides are TGTGCCAGCAGTCTGGGGACTAGCCTATACAATGAGCAGTTCTTC. V usage is TRBV27 and J usage is TRBJ2-1; 9 bases line up with TRBD2. With 5 bases clipped from V and 4 bases from J, the junction kept 6 bases outside the gene matches. CDR1 and CDR2 (germline): MNHEY, SMNVEV (reference sequence). CDR3 size: 15 residues.

The chain is built from TRBV5-4 and TRBJ2-7; 11 bases align to TRBD2. The germline V gene has CDR1 SGHNT and CDR2 YYREEE (reference sequence). Trimming removed 4 bases from V and 7 bases from J; junction bases left unmatched: 10. The CDR3 covers 15 residues. The CDR3 protein is CASSQPGLAASEQYF. CDR3 sequence (DNA): TGTGCCAGCAGCCAACCGGGACTAGCGGCCAGTGAGCAGTACTTC.

This chain's CDR3 is CASSFRDINEKLFF. CDR3 coding DNA: TGTGCCAGCAGTTTCCGGGACATTAATGAAAAACTGTTTTTT. The chain combines TRBV28 with TRBJ1-4, with D maybe TRBD1 (6 bases). V dropped 3 bases and J dropped 4 bases, with 9 bases sitting between them. Per germline, CDR1 MDHEN and CDR2 SYDVKM. CDR3 length: 14 amino acids.

This chain links TRBV5-5 with TRBJ1-6; D remains ambiguous. Germline V gene data show CDR1 as SGHKS and CDR2 as YYEKEE (reference sequence). This CDR3 comprises 14 residues. Trimming left V 4 bases short and J 7 bases short, with 12 bases between. The CDR3 DNA follows: TGTGCCAGCAGCCGCCCGGGATCCAATTCACCCCTCCACTTT. The encoded protein is CASSRPGSNSPLHF.

The chain joins TRBV5-8 to TRBJ2-7, with TRBD1 as a possible D gene (6 bases). V was clipped by 0 bases and J by 2 bases, with 12 bases between them. The CDR3 is 15 amino acids. Per the germline V gene, CDR1 is SGHTS and CDR2 is YDEGEE. CDR3 DNA sequence: TGTGCCAGCAGCTTGGCGGGCAGGGGTACCTACGAGCAGTACTTC. This translates into CASSLAGRGTYEQYF.

This clone was seen a single time. CDR3 protein: CASSPGDRGGGEKLFF. CDR3 nucleotides: TGCGCCAGCAGCCCCGGGGACAGGGGCGGTGGTGAAAAACTGTTTTTT. The rearrangement uses TRBV5-1 and TRBJ1-4, with 10 bases that match TRBD1. V lost 4 bases and J lost 7; bases outside the gene matches: 10. There are 16 residues in the CDR3. Germline loops: CDR1 SGHRS, CDR2 YFSETQ.